This T cell receptor beta chain was identified during a study of cytomegalovirus exposure and HLA in healthy donors. Regarding the study as a whole: Among the CMV-associated chains, three were confirmed in vitro as specific for CMV antigens.

The primer mix had 60 Vbeta and 13 Jbeta primers. Original data processing: There were around 80 million unique TCR beta chains by a later count, and 8.5 million to 14 million of them were shared. Only in-frame clones appear in the TCRdb table, and some are missing; sequencing was by immunoSEQ multiplex PCR. That table gives V, J and clone size, and the DNA gave D and trimming. Its listing shows approximately 110,000 clones. For this clone: The antigen remains undetermined.

Trimming cost V 4 bases and J 4 bases; bases outside gene matches: 8. Germline V gives CDR1 SGDLS, CDR2 YYNGEE. The CDR3 is made up of 15 amino acids. The chain is built from TRBV9 and TRBJ2-1; 7 positions match TRBD2. The specimen was PBMCs. The receptor was derived from a man aged 45-65 years in good health and CMV-seronegative. The CDR3 coding sequence is TGTGCCAGCAGCCTGTGGGCTAGCGGTTACAATGAGCAGTTCTTC. This codes for CASSLWASGYNEQFF.